This T cell receptor beta chain was captured by sequencing in a study of naive and memory T cell subsets (TCRdb year 2017). Regarding the research as a whole: An open-source, UMI-based TCR alpha and beta sequencing pipeline was applied to sorted naive and memory peripheral blood T cell subsets. The results of the functional CMV T cell responses matched the IgG serology results in every case. RNA was DNase-treated and reverse transcribed with TCR constant-region primers, mostly using SuperScript III. General findings and caveats noted by the study authors: Each clonotype was defined as a single alpha or beta chain sequence rather than as a paired alpha/beta receptor. RNA-based TCR counts may be affected by expression changes linked to T cell activation and differentiation. The abundance of TCRs followed a power law with an exponent that differed between naive and memory subsets yet stayed consistent across the three individuals. The repertoire findings for the naive and memory subsets could not be validated, as no ground truth was available. In both CD4 and CD8 cells, the Gini index increased while Shannon and inverse Simpson diversity decreased from naive through CM, EM and EMRA. Once error correction was done, more than 90% of naive TCR sequences showed up just once, which made the naive abundance distributions much steeper than those of the memory subsets.

This clonotype was observed many times. Its antigen specificity is not known. Per-base qualities were not stored, and no clone one base away is much larger. The library came from UMI-ligation and nested PCR. The beta constant-region primer was an equimolar mix of two oligonucleotides covering both TRBC1 and TRBC2. A single-stranded oligonucleotide containing the SP2 primer and a 12-nucleotide UMI was joined to the 3' end of the cDNA by T4 RNA ligase 1. The ligated cDNA went through four rounds of PCR with nested alpha and beta constant-region primers together with the SP2 primer. The ligation reaction was kept at 16 degrees C for 20-24 hours. PCR2 was usually performed as a SYBR Green qPCR and halted at a preset threshold so that over-amplification would not occur. Agencourt AMPure XP magnetic beads were used for all purifications after the first. Library amounts were measured by Qubit and library quality was assessed on a TapeStation, where the main peak was expected at around 650 bp. Pooled libraries were sequenced on an Illumina MiSeq using v2 2x251 paired-end kits, and typically roughly 0.95-2.2 million reads were obtained per sample. Each sample was pooled at about 4 nM, and about 5-8% PhiX was included to help cluster recognition. Per the authors' processing: FASTQ reads processed by Demultiplexor were assigned V and J genes by Decombinator through tag matching that tolerated a single base-pair mismatch. Collapsinator relied on UMIs to fix sequencing errors as well as frequency errors caused by PCR heterogeneity. TCRs were translated and CDR3s were extracted from the conserved cysteine to the FGXG phenylalanine by CDR3Translator, with non-productive sequences being flagged. Gini, Shannon entropy and inverse Simpson indices were calculated on repertoires subsampled to equal numbers of UMI-defined TCRs. Clonotype abundance distributions were fitted to a power law by maximum likelihood within the linear range. On one naive CD8 sample, the pipeline and MIGEC gave similar UMI counts, unique TCR numbers and clonal distributions. The repertoires were searched for under 7,500 CMV-associated CDR3 sequences that had been compiled from VDJdb and a published dataset. TCRdb took the public reads, trimmed them with fastp at Q25, ran MiXCR for clone calling and kept in-frame beta chains. Entries are consolidated by CDR3 protein sequence, retaining the most common genes and DNA. It is TCRdb's table, rather than the study itself, that gives the V and J calls and clone size. This sample is represented by around 40,000 distinct CDR3 sequences; about an eighth of them were singletons. Around 23% of the sample belongs to the ten largest clones.

Separate amplification of TCR alpha and beta chain libraries was performed from the second PCR step onward. CMV status of each donor was established by measuring IFNgamma production from CD4+ T cells after fresh PBMCs were stimulated overnight with CMV viral lysate. Miltenyi beads were used first to positively select CD4 T cells, and CD8 T cells were then positively selected from the CD4-negative fraction. Cells stained for CD3, CD4, CD8, CD45RA, CD27 and a live/dead dye were sorted on a BD Aria II into four subsets by CD45RA and CD27. For sorting, CD45RA-CD27- cells were defined as effector memory cells, while CD45RA+CD27- cells were defined as EMRA cells. Blood was obtained from three healthy volunteers, and the blood from each volunteer was fractionated into CD4 and CD8 T cells and subsequently into four differentiation subsets. Roughly 110 ml of peripheral blood was collected from each donor, and PBMC were isolated by Ficoll-Paque PLUS density-gradient centrifugation. Sorted cells were lysed in RLT buffer, after which RNA was extracted using a Qiagen RNeasy kit and stored at -80 degrees C.

This receptor was taken from a human donor in good health. Input material: effector memory CD4+ T cells from blood. The cell subset or site label on this specimen signifies: effector memory, CD45RA- CD27-.

The nucleotide sequence reads TGTGCCATCAGTCTAGCGGGGGTACAAAGCACAGATACGCAGTATTTT. Its translation reads: CAISLAGVQSTDTQYF. Recombination joined TRBV10-3 with TRBJ2-3; TRBD2 aligns with 10 central bases. CDR1 and CDR2 (ENHRY, SYGVKD) derive from the germline V gene. V is cut back by 5 bases and J by 0 bases, with 5 bases in the junction unmatched. From cysteine to phenylalanine, the CDR3 is 16 amino acids long. Of the read, only the CDR3 DNA is kept; its 48 bases are in frame from base 1.